Described below is a single TCR beta chain sequence and its context. The protocol was immunoSEQ multiplex PCR, while the TCRdb copy is restricted to in-frame clones and leaves out a portion. This sample carries around 59,000 clones, 75% to 85% of them seen once, and the ten largest clones take 7.2%. These data originate in a study of blood T cell repertoires in COVID-19. Study context: PBMCs, B-cell-depleted T cells, or T cells were the source of the cDNA or gDNA that made up the material.

Germline V gene data show CDR1 as SEHNR and CDR2 as FQNEAQ (reference sequence). The CDR3 has 15 residues. With 6 bases clipped from V and 1 base from J, the junction kept 5 bases outside the gene matches. The sequence derives from a man in his 60s with acute or convalescent COVID-19. This chain joins TRBV7-9 and TRBJ2-1; 8 bases are a match to TRBD1. Sample: peripheral blood. The CDR3 is CASRPTGESYNEQFF. CDR3 nucleotide sequence: TGTGCCAGCAGACCGACAGGGGAATCCTACAATGAGCAGTTCTTC.